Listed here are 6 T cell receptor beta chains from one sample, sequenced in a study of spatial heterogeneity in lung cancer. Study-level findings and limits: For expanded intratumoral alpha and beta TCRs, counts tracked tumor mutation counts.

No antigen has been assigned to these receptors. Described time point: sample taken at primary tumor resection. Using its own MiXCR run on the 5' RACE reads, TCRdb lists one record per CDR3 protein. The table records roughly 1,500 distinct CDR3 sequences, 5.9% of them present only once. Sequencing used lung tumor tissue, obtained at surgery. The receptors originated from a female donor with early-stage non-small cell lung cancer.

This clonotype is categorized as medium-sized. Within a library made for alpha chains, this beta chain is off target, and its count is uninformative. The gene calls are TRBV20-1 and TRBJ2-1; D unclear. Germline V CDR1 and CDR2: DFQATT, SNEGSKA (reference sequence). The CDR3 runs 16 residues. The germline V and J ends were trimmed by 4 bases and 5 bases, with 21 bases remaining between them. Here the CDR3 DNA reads TGCAGTGCTACCGTCCCCTTGGCTTTTGAGGACAATGAGCAGTTCTTC. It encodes CSATVPLAFEDNEQFF.

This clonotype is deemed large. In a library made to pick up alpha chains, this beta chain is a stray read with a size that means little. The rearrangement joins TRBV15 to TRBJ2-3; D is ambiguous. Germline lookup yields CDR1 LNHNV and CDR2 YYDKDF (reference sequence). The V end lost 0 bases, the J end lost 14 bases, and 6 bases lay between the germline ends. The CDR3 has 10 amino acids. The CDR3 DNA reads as TGTGCCACCAGCAGAGATAGGGTGTATTTT. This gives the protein CATSRDRVYF.

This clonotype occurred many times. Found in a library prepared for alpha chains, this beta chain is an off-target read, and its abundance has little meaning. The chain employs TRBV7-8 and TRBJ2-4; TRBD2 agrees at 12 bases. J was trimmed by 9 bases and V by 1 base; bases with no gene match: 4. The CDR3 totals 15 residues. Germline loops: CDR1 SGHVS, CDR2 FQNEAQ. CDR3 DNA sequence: TGTGCCAGCAGCTTAGGGTCTAGCGGGGGGGGCATTCAGTACTTC. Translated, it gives CASSLGSSGGGIQYF.

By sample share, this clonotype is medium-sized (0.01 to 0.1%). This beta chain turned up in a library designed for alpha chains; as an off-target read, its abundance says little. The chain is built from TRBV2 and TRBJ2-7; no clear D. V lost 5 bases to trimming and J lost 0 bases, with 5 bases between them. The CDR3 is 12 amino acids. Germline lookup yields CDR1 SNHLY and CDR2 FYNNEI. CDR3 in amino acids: CASSQDSYEQYF. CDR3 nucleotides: TGTGCCAGCAGTCAGGACTCCTACGAGCAGTACTTC.

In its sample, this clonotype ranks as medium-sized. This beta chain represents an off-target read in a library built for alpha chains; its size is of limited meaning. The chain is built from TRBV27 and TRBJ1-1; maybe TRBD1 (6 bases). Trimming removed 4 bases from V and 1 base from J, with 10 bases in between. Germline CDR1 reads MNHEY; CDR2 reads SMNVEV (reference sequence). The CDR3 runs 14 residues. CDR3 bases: TGTGCCAGCAGTTGGGCAGGGGCGAACACTGAAGCTTTCTTT. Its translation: CASSWAGANTEAFF.

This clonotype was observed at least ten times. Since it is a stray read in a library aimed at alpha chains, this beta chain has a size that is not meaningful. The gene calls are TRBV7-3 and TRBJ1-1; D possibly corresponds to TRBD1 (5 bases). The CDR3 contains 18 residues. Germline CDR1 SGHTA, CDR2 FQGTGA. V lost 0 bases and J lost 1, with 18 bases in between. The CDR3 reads CASSLTAVVGRENTEAFF. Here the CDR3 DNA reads TGTGCCAGCAGCTTAACGGCTGTGGTGGGGCGGGAGAACACTGAAGCTTTCTTT.